A selection of T cell receptor beta chains follows, all from one sample in a study of untreated major depressive disorder. This table comes from immunoSEQ multiplex PCR, and its TCRdb copy is limited to in-frame clones, with some not included. The sample yields about 25,000 clones, approximately 90% seen once. The sample consisted of CD4+ T cells from PBMCs. The receptors here all came from a woman aged 30 to 39 with major depressive disorder. Both conserved end residues are part of each CDR3. A D gene is named only where the DNA matches it firmly. Size tells how often a clone was seen (once, few, many) or the class of an expanded clone, and some rows leave it out.

CDR3 DNA: TGTGCCAGCAGCTTAGATAGCAATCAGCCCCAGCATTTT; CDR3 protein: CASSLDSNQPQHF; D gene: .; J gene: TRBJ1-5; V gene: TRBV5-4; clone size: .
CDR3 DNA: TGCGCCAGCAGCCAAGTAAACTCGGCAGAGCAGTTCTTC; CDR3 protein: CASSQVNSAEQFF; D gene: .; J gene: TRBJ2-1; V gene: TRBV4-1; clone size: .
CDR3 DNA: TGCGCCAGCAGCCCCCGGGACAGGCAATCCTATGGCTACACCTTC; CDR3 protein: CASSPRDRQSYGYTF; D gene: TRBD1; J gene: TRBJ1-2; V gene: TRBV4-3; clone size: .
CDR3 DNA: TGCGCCAGCAGCGGAGGACGGACAGGGGGCAATGAGCAGTTCTTC; CDR3 protein: CASSGGRTGGNEQFF; D gene: TRBD1; J gene: TRBJ2-1; V gene: TRBV5-1; clone size: .
CDR3 DNA: TGTGCCATCAGTGAACGACAGGGGAGCTCCTACGAGCAGTACTTC; CDR3 protein: CAISERQGSSYEQYF; D gene: TRBD1; J gene: TRBJ2-7; V gene: TRBV10-3; clone size: .
CDR3 DNA: TGTGCCAGCAGTTCCCTCAAGTGGGGGAGCTCCTACGAGCAGTACTTC; CDR3 protein: CASSSLKWGSSYEQYF; D gene: .; J gene: TRBJ2-7; V gene: TRBV28; clone size: once
CDR3 DNA: TGTGCCAGCAGCTTCTACGGGAATTCACCCCTCCACTTT; CDR3 protein: CASSFYGNSPLHF; D gene: .; J gene: TRBJ1-6; V gene: TRBV7-2; clone size: .
CDR3 DNA: TGTGCCAGCAGCTTTGGCAGGGCGAACACTGAAGCTTTCTTT; CDR3 protein: CASSFGRANTEAFF; D gene: .; J gene: TRBJ1-1; V gene: TRBV7-9; clone size: .
CDR3 DNA: TGTGCCAGCACCTCTCGACGGACCGCCGGCTACGAGCAGTACTTC; CDR3 protein: CASTSRRTAGYEQYF; D gene: .; J gene: TRBJ2-7; V gene: TRBV28; clone size: .
CDR3 DNA: TGCGCCAGCAGCTTGGGACCGCCAAACACCATATATTTT; CDR3 protein: CASSLGPPNTIYF; D gene: .; J gene: TRBJ1-3; V gene: TRBV5-1; clone size: .
CDR3 DNA: TGTGCCAGCAGTGGAGGGAGCAGCGGGCGCACAGATACGCAGTATTTT; CDR3 protein: CASSGGSSGRTDTQYF; D gene: .; J gene: TRBJ2-3; V gene: TRBV27; clone size: .
CDR3 DNA: TGTGCCAGCAGTCCACGCCCGGGACAGGGGGCAGATACGCAGTATTTT; CDR3 protein: CASSPRPGQGADTQYF; D gene: TRBD1; J gene: TRBJ2-3; V gene: TRBV28; clone size: .
CDR3 DNA: TGCGCCAGCAGCCAAGATGAAACGACCCTGATCCCCACAGATACGCAGTATTTT; CDR3 protein: CASSQDETTLIPTDTQYF; D gene: .; J gene: TRBJ2-3; V gene: TRBV4-3; clone size: once
CDR3 DNA: TGTGCCACCAGCATCGGGACAGAAGCATATCAGCCCCAGCATTTT; CDR3 protein: CATSIGTEAYQPQHF; D gene: TRBD1; J gene: TRBJ1-5; V gene: TRBV15; clone size: .
CDR3 DNA: TGCGCCAGCAGCCCGGACAGGAGCTCCTACGAGCAGTACTTC; CDR3 protein: CASSPDRSSYEQYF; D gene: TRBD1; J gene: TRBJ2-7; V gene: TRBV4-1; clone size: .
CDR3 DNA: TGCGCCAGCAGCCTCACTAGCGGGCGAGAGCCAGATACGCAGTATTTT; CDR3 protein: CASSLTSGREPDTQYF; D gene: TRBD2; J gene: TRBJ2-3; V gene: TRBV5-1; clone size: .
CDR3 DNA: TGTGCCAGCTCTTCTGAGGGACGGCGACACGGGTTTAATCAGCCCCAGCATTTT; CDR3 protein: CASSSEGRRHGFNQPQHF; D gene: .; J gene: TRBJ1-5; V gene: TRBV28; clone size: .
CDR3 DNA: TGTGCCAGCAGCCGGAGACAGGGGGGAGGTAATGAGCAGTTCTTC; CDR3 protein: CASSRRQGGGNEQFF; D gene: TRBD1; J gene: TRBJ2-1; V gene: TRBV11-2; clone size: .
CDR3 DNA: TGTGCCAGCAGCTCCACCCGGGGGGGGACCCAGTACTTC; CDR3 protein: CASSSTRGGTQYF; D gene: TRBD2; J gene: TRBJ2-5; V gene: TRBV11-3; clone size: .
CDR3 DNA: TGTGCCAGCAGCATACACTTGAACACCGGGGAGCTGTTTTTT; CDR3 protein: CASSIHLNTGELFF; D gene: .; J gene: TRBJ2-2; V gene: TRBV5-4; clone size: .
CDR3 DNA: TGTGCCAGCAACCGCGTCGGGACAGCCTACAATGAGCAGTTCTTC; CDR3 protein: CASNRVGTAYNEQFF; D gene: TRBD1; J gene: TRBJ2-1; V gene: TRBV9; clone size: .
CDR3 DNA: TGTGCCAGCAGTCGGACAGGGGATAGTTTCGAGCAGTACTTC; CDR3 protein: CASSRTGDSFEQYF; D gene: TRBD1; J gene: TRBJ2-7; V gene: TRBV6-5; clone size: few
CDR3 DNA: TGTGCCACTTACCGGGACAGGGCCTACACCGGGGAGCTGTTTTTT; CDR3 protein: CATYRDRAYTGELFF; D gene: TRBD1; J gene: TRBJ2-2; V gene: TRBV10-3; clone size: .
CDR3 DNA: TGCGCCAGCAGCCAAGATCCCACGGGACTAGCGGGGGAGCAGTACTTC; CDR3 protein: CASSQDPTGLAGEQYF; D gene: TRBD2; J gene: TRBJ2-7; V gene: TRBV4-3; clone size: .
CDR3 DNA: TGCGCCAGCAAACCGCTAGCGGGAGGGTCCTACGAGCAGTACTTC; CDR3 protein: CASKPLAGGSYEQYF; D gene: TRBD2; J gene: TRBJ2-7; V gene: TRBV5-1; clone size: .